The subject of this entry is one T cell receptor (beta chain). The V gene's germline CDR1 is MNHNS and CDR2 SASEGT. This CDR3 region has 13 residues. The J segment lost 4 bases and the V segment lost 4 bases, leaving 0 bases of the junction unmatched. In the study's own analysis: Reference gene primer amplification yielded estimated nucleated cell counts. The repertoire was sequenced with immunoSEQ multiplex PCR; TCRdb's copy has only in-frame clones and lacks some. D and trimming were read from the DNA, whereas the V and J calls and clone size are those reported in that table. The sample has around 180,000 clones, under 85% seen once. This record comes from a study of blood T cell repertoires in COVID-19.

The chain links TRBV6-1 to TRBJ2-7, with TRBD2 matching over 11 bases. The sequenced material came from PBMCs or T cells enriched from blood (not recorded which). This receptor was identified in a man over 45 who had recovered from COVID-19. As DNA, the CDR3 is TGTGCCAGCAGTGTAGCGGGGGGGTACGAGCAGTACTTC. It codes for CASSVAGGYEQYF.